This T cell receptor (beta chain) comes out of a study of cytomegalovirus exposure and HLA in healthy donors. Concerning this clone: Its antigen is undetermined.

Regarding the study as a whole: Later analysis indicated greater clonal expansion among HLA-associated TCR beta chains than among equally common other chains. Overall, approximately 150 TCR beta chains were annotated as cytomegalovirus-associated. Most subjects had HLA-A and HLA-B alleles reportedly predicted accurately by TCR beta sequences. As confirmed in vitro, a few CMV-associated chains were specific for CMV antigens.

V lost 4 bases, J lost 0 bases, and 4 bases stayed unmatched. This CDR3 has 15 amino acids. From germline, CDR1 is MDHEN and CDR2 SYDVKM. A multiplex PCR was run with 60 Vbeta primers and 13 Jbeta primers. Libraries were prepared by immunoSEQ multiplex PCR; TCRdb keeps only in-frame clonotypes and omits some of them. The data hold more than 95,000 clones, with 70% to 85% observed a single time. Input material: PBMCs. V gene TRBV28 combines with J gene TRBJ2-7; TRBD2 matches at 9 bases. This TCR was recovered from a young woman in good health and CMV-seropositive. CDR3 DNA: TGTGCCAGCAGTTCCAGCGGGAGGCGCTCCTACGAGCAGTACTTC. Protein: CASSSSGRRSYEQYF.